This T cell receptor (beta chain) was identified in a study of early T cells in non-severe SARS-CoV-2 infection. In the study overall: Unsorted whole blood bulk RNA was sequenced, with unpaired chains.

This clonotype was counted many times. Its antigen is as yet unknown. Study-level findings and limits: Using VDJdb, the matching emphasized anti-spike CD8 responses while missing private and CD4 specificities.

Molecules of cDNA were individually given unique molecular identifiers that were attached to them. A single record per CDR3 protein comes from TCRdb applying MiXCR to the 5' RACE reads. Altogether about 99,000 distinct CDR3 sequences are present, roughly 17% being singletons, with the ten largest covering roughly 1.2%. CDR3 size: 12 residues. Trimming pared 6 bases from V and 3 bases from J, leaving 8 bases between. The chain is built from TRBV12-3 or TRBV12-4 and TRBJ2-5, with D possibly being TRBD2 (6 bases). The receptor comes from an adult who was a healthcare worker with PCR-confirmed SARS-CoV-2 infection or an uninfected control (not recorded which). Source material: whole blood. The CDR3 sequence: CASSSGEETQYF. As DNA, the CDR3 is TGTGCCAGCAGCTCGGGGGAAGAGACCCAGTACTTC.